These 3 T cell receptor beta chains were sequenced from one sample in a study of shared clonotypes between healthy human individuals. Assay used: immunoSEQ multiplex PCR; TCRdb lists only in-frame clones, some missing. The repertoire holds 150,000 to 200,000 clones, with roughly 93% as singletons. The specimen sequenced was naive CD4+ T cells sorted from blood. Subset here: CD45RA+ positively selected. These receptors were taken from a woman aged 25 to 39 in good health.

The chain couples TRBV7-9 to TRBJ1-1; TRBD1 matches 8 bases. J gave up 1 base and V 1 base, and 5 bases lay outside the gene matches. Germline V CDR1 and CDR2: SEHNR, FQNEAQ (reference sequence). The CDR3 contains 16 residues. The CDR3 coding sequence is TGTGCCAGCAGCTTAGGCGCAGGGGGCGCGAACACTGAAGCTTTCTTT. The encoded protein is CASSLGAGGANTEAFF. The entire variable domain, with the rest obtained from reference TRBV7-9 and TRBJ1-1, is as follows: DTGVSQNPRHKITKRGQNVTFRCDPISEHNRLYWYRQTLGQGPEFLTYFQNEAQLEKSRLLSDRFSAERPKGSFSTLEIQRTEQGDSAMYLCASSLGAGGANTEAFFGQGTRLTVV.

The CDR3 region has the DNA TGTGCCAGCTCACTTGACAGGGACTATGGCTACACCTTC. It is translated as CASSLDRDYGYTF. The gene calls are TRBV18 and TRBJ1-2; 7 positions match TRBD1. With 4 bases clipped from V and 3 bases from J, the junction kept 2 bases outside the gene matches. The germline CDR1 and CDR2 sequences are KGHSH and LQKENI. The CDR3 extends over 13 amino acids.

The CDR3 DNA sequence: TGCGCCAGCAGCCAACCTCGAGCCCTTGGTCACGAGCAGTACTTC. Amino acids: CASSQPRALGHEQYF. The rearrangement joins TRBV4-1 to TRBJ2-7; D not certain. The CDR3 is made up of 15 amino acids. Germline loops: CDR1 MGHRA, CDR2 YSYEKL. V was shortened by 2 bases and J by 5 bases, with 16 bases between the two germline ends.